This T cell receptor beta chain was identified in a study of identical twins (dated by TCRdb to 2016 to 2017). For the study in its entirety: To test whether fetal clonotypes persist, this study deep-sequenced TCR alpha and beta repertoires from monozygotic twins, from unrelated adults of various ages, and from cord blood. To rule out contamination, the twin experiments were replicated at different times with different library preparation protocols.

V was cut back by 3 bases and J by 5 bases, leaving a gap of 14 bases between them. CDR1 and CDR2, per the germline V gene, are SGHAT and FQNNGV. The CDR3, from cysteine to phenylalanine, totals 15 residues. The entry retains the CDR3 DNA only, 45 bases that are in frame from base 1. Comments on this clonotype: Its antigen is still unknown. Base qualities are not provided; no much larger clone lies one nucleotide away.

Only healthy Caucasian donors were included. Three pairs of female monozygotic twins, all aged roughly 18 to 29 years, were included in the twin cohort. RNA for TCR libraries was isolated from peripheral blood mononuclear cells. Results the study describes overall, beyond this receptor: Invariant T cells such as MAIT and iNKT could partly confound zero-insertion analyses, though diverse VJ usage argued against this for most clonotypes. Abundant cord blood beta clonotypes carried fewer insertions; young adult naive repertoires showed a weaker similar trend, while memory repertoires showed none. Out-of-frame TCR alpha sequences shared between twins showed an excess of low generation-probability sequences compared with coincidental sharing between unrelated individuals. Excess twin sharing in beta out-of-frame sequences was weaker because fewer shared sequences lowered the signal-to-noise ratio. Because the same donors could not be followed over many years, conclusions were based on cross-sectional statistical analysis. Out-of-frame TCR alpha sharing in monozygotic twins was systematically underestimated by recombination models, whereas sharing between unrelated individuals was in agreement with the recombination models.

Library prep was done by 5' RACE. TCRdb records Illumina HiSeq 2000 as the sequencer. Template switching introduced a universal primer binding site; the final cDNA contained a unique molecular identifier, enabling accurate counting of TCR cDNA molecules. Specific primers in the conserved constant-segment region were used to synthesize first-strand cDNA for the TCR alpha and beta chains. To control for contamination, every cDNA library was double barcoded, receiving both a SMART-Mk sample barcode and Illumina barcodes. TruSeq adapter sequences, together with Illumina sample barcodes, were added in two successive PCR steps. TCR alpha and beta cDNA libraries were sequenced on the Illumina HiSeq platform with custom primers. The authors' analysis ran thus. Raw reads were processed with MiGEC to extract unique molecular identifiers, and MiXCR was used to determine CDR3 positions. Recombination models were inferred per individual with the repgenHMM and IGoR tools using an EM algorithm. The tcR package in R was used for shared clonotype analysis, with sharing normalized by the product of cloneset sizes. To study raw recombination without the effects of thymic and clonal selection, out-of-frame nonproductive sequences were analyzed. Using fastp at Q25 and MiXCR, TCRdb reprocessed the public reads and kept productive beta chains. When rows share a CDR3 protein, they turn into one entry using the most common DNA and genes. TCRdb assigned the V and J calls; the authors' analysis was not used. The sample yields around 690,000 distinct CDR3 sequences; 21% were counted once. The ten largest account for more than 4% of the sample.

The sample was also linked to a second study, of T cells expressing NK-cell markers. The second study, in turn, reports: TCR beta-chain repertoires were profiled in sorted CD3+CD56+NKG2C+, CD3+CD56+NKG2C- and CD3+CD56-NKG2C+ T-cell subsets from about 8 donors. Among the eight sequenced donors, only one was HCMV-seronegative, while the other seven were HCMV-seropositive. To restrict sorting to alphabetaTCR-expressing T cells, an anti-gammadeltaTCR antibody was added in several experiments. In six donors, the dominant CD3+CD56+NKG2C+ clonotypes were among the top 10 CD8+ clonotypes and accounted for roughly 1.0-8% of CD8+ T cells. Those dominant clonotypes were again the most abundant among CD3+CD56-NKG2C+ cells in a few donors, at about 28.3-65%. Whether the expanded NKG2C-expressing T cell clones were specific for HCMV antigens was left unclear. All eight donors whose samples were sequenced were randomly selected healthy volunteers, three of them men and five women. A commercial ELISA kit detecting HCMV-specific IgG in serum was used to determine HCMV serostatus. Bulk peripheral blood T-cell repertoires were additionally sequenced from unsorted PBMC for a handful of donors. MIGEC was used to demultiplex reads and group reads by UMI, and MiTCR was used to assemble and quantify clonotypes. To remove erroneous sequences, TCR cDNA sequences were retained only when supported by two or more reads. Downstream repertoire analysis used the tcR package, and clonotypes were matched across fractions by CDR3 nucleotide sequence plus V segment. Antigen specificity was annotated against VDJdb with VDJmatch, allowing one amino acid substitution in CDR3.

The clonotype comes from a woman aged 18-29 years in good health. Material for sequencing was PBMCs. The chain couples TRBV11-2 to TRBJ2-1; a weak D assignment points to TRBD1 (6 bases agree). CDR3 protein: CASSFGTQGNNEQFF. DNA sequence: TGTGCCAGCAGCTTCGGGACACAAGGGAACAATGAGCAGTTCTTC.